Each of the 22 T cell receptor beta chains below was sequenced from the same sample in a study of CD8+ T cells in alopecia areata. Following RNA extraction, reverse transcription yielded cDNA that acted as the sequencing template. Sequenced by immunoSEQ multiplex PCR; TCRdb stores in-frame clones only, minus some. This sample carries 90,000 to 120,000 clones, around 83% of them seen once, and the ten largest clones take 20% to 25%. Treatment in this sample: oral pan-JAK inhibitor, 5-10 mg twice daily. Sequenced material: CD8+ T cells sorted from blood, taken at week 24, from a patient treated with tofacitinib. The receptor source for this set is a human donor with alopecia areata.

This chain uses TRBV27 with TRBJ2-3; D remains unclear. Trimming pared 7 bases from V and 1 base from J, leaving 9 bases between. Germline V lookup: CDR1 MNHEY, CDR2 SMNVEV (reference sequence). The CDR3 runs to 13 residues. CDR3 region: CASTFRGTDTQYF. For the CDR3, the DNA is TGTGCCAGCACCTTTAGGGGCACAGATACGCAGTATTTT.

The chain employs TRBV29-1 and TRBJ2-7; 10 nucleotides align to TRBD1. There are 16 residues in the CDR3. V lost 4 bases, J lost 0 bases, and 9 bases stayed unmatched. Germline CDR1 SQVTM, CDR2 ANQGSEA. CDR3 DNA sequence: TGCAGCGTTGCGCGCCAGGGACAGGGGAGCTCCTACGAGCAGTACTTC. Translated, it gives CSVARQGQGSSYEQYF.

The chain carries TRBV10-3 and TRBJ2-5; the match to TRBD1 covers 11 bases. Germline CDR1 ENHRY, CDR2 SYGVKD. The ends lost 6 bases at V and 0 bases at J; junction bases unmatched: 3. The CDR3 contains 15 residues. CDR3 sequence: CAIRGTGGYQETQYF. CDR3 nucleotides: TGTGCCATCAGAGGGACAGGGGGGTACCAAGAGACCCAGTACTTC.

The CDR3 DNA reads as TGCAGCGTCCCAAGCACGAACACCGGGGAGCTGTTTTTT. This encodes CSVPSTNTGELFF. V usage is TRBV29-1 and J usage is TRBJ2-2; D gene unclear. The germline V gene has CDR1 SQVTM and CDR2 ANQGSEA. The germline V and J ends were trimmed by 6 bases and 0 bases, with 8 bases remaining between them. The CDR3 spans 13 residues.

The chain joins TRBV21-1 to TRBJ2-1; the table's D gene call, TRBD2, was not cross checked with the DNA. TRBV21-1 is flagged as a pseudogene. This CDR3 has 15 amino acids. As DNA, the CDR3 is TGTGCCAGCAAGTTAGCGGGGGGGCTGGACAATGAGCAGTTCTTC. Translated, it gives CASKLAGGLDNEQFF.

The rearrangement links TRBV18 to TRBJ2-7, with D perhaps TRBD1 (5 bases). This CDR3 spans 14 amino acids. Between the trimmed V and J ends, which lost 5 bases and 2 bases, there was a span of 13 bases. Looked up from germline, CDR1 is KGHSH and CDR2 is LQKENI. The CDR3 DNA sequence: TGTGCCAGCTCAGGGGCAGCAATTACCTACGAGCAGTACTTC. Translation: CASSGAAITYEQYF.

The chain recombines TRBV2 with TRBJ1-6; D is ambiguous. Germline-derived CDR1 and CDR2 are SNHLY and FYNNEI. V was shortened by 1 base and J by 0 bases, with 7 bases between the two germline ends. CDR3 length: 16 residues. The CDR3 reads CASSEGVSSYNSPLHF. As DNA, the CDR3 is TGTGCCAGCAGTGAAGGGGTTAGCTCCTATAATTCACCCCTCCACTTT.

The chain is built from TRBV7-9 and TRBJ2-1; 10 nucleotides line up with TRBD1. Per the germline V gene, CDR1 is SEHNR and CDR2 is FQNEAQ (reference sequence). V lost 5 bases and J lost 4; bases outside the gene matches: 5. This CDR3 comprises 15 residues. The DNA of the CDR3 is TGTGCCAGCAGCCGGACAGGGGGGCCATACAATGAGCAGTTCTTC. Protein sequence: CASSRTGGPYNEQFF.

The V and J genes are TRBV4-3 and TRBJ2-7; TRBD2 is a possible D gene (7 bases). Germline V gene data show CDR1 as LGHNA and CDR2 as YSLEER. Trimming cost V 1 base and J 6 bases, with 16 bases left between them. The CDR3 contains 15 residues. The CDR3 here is CASSQVAGALREQYF. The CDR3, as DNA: TGCGCCAGCAGCCAAGTGGCGGGGGCCCTCCGCGAGCAGTACTTC.

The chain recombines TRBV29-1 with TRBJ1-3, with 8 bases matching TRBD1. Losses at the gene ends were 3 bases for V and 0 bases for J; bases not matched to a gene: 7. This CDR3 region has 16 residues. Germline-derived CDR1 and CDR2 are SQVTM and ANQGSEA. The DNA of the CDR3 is TGCAGCGTTGACCTGGGACAGGACTACTCTGGAAACACCATATATTTT. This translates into CSVDLGQDYSGNTIYF. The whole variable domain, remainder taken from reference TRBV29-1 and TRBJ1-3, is SAVISQKPSRDICQRGTSLTIQCQVDSQVTMMFWYRQQPGQSLTLIATANQGSEATYESGFVIDKFPISRPNLTFSTLTVSNMSPEDSSIYLCSVDLGQDYSGNTIYFGEGSWLTVV.

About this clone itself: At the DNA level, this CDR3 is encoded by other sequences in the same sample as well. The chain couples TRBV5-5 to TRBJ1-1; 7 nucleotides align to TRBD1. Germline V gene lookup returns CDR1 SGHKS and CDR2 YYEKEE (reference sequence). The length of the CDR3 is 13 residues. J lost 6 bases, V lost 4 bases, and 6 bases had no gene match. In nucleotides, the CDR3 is TGTGCCAGCAGCCGTACTACAGGGGCTGAAGCTTTCTTT. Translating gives CASSRTTGAEAFF.

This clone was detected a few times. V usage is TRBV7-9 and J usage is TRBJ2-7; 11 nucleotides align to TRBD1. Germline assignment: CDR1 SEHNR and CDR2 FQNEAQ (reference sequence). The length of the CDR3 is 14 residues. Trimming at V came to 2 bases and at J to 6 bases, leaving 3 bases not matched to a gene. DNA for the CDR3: TGTGCCAGCAGCTTATGGACAGGGGGCGGCGAGCAGTACTTC. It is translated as CASSLWTGGGEQYF. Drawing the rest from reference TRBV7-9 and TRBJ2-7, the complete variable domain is DTGVSQNPRHKITKRGQNVTFRCDPISEHNRLYWYRQTLGQGPEFLTYFQNEAQLEKSRLLSDRFSAERPKGSFSTLEIQRTEQGDSAMYLCASSLWTGGGEQYFGPGTRLTVT.

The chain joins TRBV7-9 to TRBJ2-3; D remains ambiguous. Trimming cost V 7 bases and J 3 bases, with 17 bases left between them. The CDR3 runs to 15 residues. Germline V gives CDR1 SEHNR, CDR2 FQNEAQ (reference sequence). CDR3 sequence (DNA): TGTGCCAGCACCTATCAACGATCGGTGACAGATACGCAGTATTTT. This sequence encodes CASTYQRSVTDTQYF. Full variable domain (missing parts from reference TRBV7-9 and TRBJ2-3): DTGVSQNPRHKITKRGQNVTFRCDPISEHNRLYWYRQTLGQGPEFLTYFQNEAQLEKSRLLSDRFSAERPKGSFSTLEIQRTEQGDSAMYLCASTYQRSVTDTQYFGPGTRLTVL.

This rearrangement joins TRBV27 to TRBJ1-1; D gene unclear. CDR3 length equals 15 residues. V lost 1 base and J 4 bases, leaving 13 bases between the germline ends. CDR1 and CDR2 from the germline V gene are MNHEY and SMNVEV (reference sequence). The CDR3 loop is CASSLYREVRTEAFF. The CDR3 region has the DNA TGTGCCAGCAGTTTATATCGGGAAGTGCGCACTGAAGCTTTCTTT.

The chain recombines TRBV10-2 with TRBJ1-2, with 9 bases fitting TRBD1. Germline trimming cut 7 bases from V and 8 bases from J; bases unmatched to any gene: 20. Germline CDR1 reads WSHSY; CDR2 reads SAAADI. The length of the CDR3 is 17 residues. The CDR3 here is CASTENSQGAIGGGYTF. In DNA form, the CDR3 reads TGCGCCAGCACCGAGAATTCACAGGGGGCGATTGGAGGAGGCTACACCTTC.

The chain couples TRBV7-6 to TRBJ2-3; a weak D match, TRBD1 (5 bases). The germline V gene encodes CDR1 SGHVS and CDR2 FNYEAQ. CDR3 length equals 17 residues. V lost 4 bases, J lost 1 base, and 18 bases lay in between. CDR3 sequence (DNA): TGTGCCAGCAGCTCCCGTATTGGGGCAACGGGCACAGATACGCAGTATTTT. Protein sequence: CASSSRIGATGTDTQYF.

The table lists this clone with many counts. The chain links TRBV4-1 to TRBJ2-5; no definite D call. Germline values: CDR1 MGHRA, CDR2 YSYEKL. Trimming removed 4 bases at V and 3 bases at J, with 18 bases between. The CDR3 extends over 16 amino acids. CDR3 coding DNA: TGCGCCAGCAGCCTTTATTCGGGCTCACCTGAAGAGACCCAGTACTTC. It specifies CASSLYSGSPEETQYF.

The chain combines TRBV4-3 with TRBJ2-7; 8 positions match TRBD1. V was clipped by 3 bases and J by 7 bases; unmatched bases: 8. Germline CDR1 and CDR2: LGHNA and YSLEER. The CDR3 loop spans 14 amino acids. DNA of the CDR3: TGCGCCAGCAGCCAGGGAGGACAGGGAAATGAGCAGTACTTC. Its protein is CASSQGGQGNEQYF.

In DNA, the CDR3 is TGTGCCAGCAGCTTAGGGGGGACGGGGAAAGCTTTCTTT. Translating gives CASSLGGTGKAFF. The chain has TRBV7-6 and TRBJ1-1, with D possibly matching TRBD1 (5 bases). Germline V gives CDR1 SGHVS, CDR2 FNYEAQ. This CDR3 comprises 13 residues. The V end lost 1 base, the J end lost 9 bases, and 12 bases lay between the germline ends.

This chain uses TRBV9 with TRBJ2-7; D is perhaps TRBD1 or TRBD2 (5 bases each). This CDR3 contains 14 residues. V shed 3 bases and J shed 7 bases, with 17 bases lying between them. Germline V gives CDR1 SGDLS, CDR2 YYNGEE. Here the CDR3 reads CASSGVGTSPEQYF. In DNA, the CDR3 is TGTGCCAGCAGCGGAGTCGGGACCAGCCCGGAGCAGTACTTC.

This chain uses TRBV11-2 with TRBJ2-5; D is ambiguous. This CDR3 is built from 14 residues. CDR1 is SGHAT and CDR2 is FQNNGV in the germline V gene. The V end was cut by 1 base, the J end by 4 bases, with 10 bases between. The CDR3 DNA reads TGTGCCAGCAGCTTAGGTGGTTTTGGAGAGACCCAGTACTTC. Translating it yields CASSLGGFGETQYF.

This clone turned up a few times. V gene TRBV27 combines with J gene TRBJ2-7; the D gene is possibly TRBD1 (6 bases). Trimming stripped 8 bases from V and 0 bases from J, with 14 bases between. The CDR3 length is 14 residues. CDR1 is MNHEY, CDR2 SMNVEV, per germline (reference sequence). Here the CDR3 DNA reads TGTGCCAGCGCGCAAGGGACACGCTCCTACGAGCAGTACTTC. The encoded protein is CASAQGTRSYEQYF.